These 18 T cell receptor beta chains were sequenced from one sample in a study of shared clonotypes between healthy human individuals. CD45RO-negative, CCR7-selected cells formed the naive CD8 fraction, which excluded terminally differentiated effector memory CD45RA+ cells. Here immunoSEQ multiplex PCR was the method, and the copy in TCRdb shows in-frame clones only, minus some. The sample has 500,000 to 700,000 clones; roughly 95% are singletons. Sequencing was carried out using naive CD8+ T cells sorted from blood. The source is a woman aged 25-40 years in good health.

The chain employs TRBV19 and TRBJ1-1; D is uncertain. CDR1 and CDR2 (germline): LNHDA, SQIVND (reference sequence). V lost 1 base and J 0 bases, leaving 15 bases between the germline ends. The CDR3 runs to 17 residues. The DNA for the CDR3 is TGTGCCAGTAGTATAGGTCACCGGTGGCCGATGAACACTGAAGCTTTCTTT. Translating gives CASSIGHRWPMNTEAFF.

The chain employs TRBV4-1 and TRBJ2-7, with D tentatively TRBD1 (7 bases). From germline, CDR1 is MGHRA and CDR2 YSYEKL. The CDR3 contains 16 residues. The V end lost 1 base, the J end lost 2 bases, and 15 bases lay between the germline ends. The CDR3 loop reads CASSQAAGQRTYEQYF. The CDR3, as DNA: TGCGCCAGCAGCCAAGCCGCGGGACAGAGAACCTACGAGCAGTACTTC.

The chain uses TRBV30 and TRBJ2-7; tentatively, D is TRBD2 (6 bases). The germline V gene has CDR1 GTSNPN and CDR2 SVGIG (reference sequence). V lost 0 bases to trimming and J lost 3 bases, with 9 bases between them. The CDR3 sequence is 13 residues long. The CDR3 sequence is CAWSVGSGYEQYF. CDR3 in DNA: TGTGCCTGGAGTGTTGGTAGCGGCTACGAGCAGTACTTC.

This sequence joins TRBV19 and TRBJ2-7; weak D call: TRBD1 (5 bases). Trimming pared 1 base from V and 5 bases from J, leaving 12 bases between. The CDR3 is 14 amino acids. Germline V CDR1 and CDR2: LNHDA, SQIVND (reference sequence). CDR3 nucleotides: TGTGCCAGTAGTATAGTTCAGGGCTCGAACGAGCAGTACTTC. The encoded protein is CASSIVQGSNEQYF.

This sequence joins TRBV2 and TRBJ2-5, with TRBD1 identical over 7 bases. The J call may not be correct, given that the DNA end is closer to TRBJ2-7. Germline V CDR1 and CDR2: SNHLY, FYNNEI. The CDR3 is 16 amino acids. The CDR3 DNA reads as TGTGCCAGCAGTACCAGTCGACAGGGACGATCCTACGAGCAGTACTTC. Amino acid sequence: CASSTSRQGRSYEQYF.

The chain recombines TRBV11-3 with TRBJ2-1; the match to TRBD2 covers 9 bases. This CDR3 has 15 residues. V gave up 3 bases and J gave up 2 bases; unmatched junction bases: 2. The V gene's germline CDR1 is SGHNT and CDR2 YENEEA. The CDR3 DNA is TGTGCCAGCAGCTTGGCTAGCGGGACCTACAATGAGCAGTTCTTC. This encodes CASSLASGTYNEQFF.

This clone showed up just once. The chain joins TRBV11-1 to TRBJ2-1, with TRBD2 as a possible D gene (5 bases). V lost 5 bases and J lost 8, with 10 bases in between. Germline V gene lookup returns CDR1 SGHAT and CDR2 FQDESV (reference sequence). This CDR3 contains 12 residues. The CDR3 region is CASSERRDEQFF. CDR3 nucleotide sequence: TGTGCCAGCAGCGAGAGGCGGGATGAGCAGTTCTTC.

The V call is TRBV27, the J call TRBJ2-7, with 10 bases that match TRBD2. The CDR3 sequence is 14 residues long. Germline CDR1 and CDR2: MNHEY and SMNVEV (reference sequence). V lost 5 bases and J lost 7; bases outside the gene matches: 8. CDR3 sequence: CASSLAAGGGEQYF. The CDR3 DNA reads TGTGCCAGCAGTCTCGCAGCGGGAGGGGGGGAGCAGTACTTC.

The chain is built from TRBV28 and TRBJ1-2; tentatively, D is TRBD1 (6 bases). V shed 1 base and J shed 8 bases, with 11 bases lying between them. Germline assignment: CDR1 MDHEN and CDR2 SYDVKM. The CDR3 is made up of 13 amino acids. DNA of the CDR3: TGTGCCAGCAGTTTATCAGGGGCGCTCGGCTACACCTTC. It specifies CASSLSGALGYTF.

The genes are TRBV2 and TRBJ2-7, with TRBD1 as a possible D gene (6 bases). The CDR3 is 14 amino acids. V lost 6 bases and J 5 bases, leaving 17 bases between the germline ends. Germline V gives CDR1 SNHLY, CDR2 FYNNEI. DNA of the CDR3: TGTGCCAGCAGGGGACACCCGAAGCTCCACGAGCAGTACTTC. This sequence encodes CASRGHPKLHEQYF.

Comment on this clone: Other DNA sequences in this specimen translate into the identical CDR3. The J gene is TRBJ2-5, the V gene TRBV11-2, with a tentative D call TRBD2 (5 bases). The DNA end lines up better with TRBJ2-7; the J call may be wrong. Germline values: CDR1 SGHAT, CDR2 FQNNGV. The CDR3 extends over 13 amino acids. CDR3 amino acids: CASSPGLAYEQYF. Here the CDR3 DNA reads TGTGCCAGCAGCCCTGGACTGGCCTACGAGCAGTACTTC.

This clone has a handful of counts. The chain links TRBV27 to TRBJ2-7; 9 positions match TRBD1. The V gene's germline CDR1 is MNHEY and CDR2 SMNVEV (reference sequence). The V and J ends lost 5 bases and 2 bases, in that order; junction bases with no gene match: 4. CDR3 length: 14 residues. This CDR3 is CASSPGQGTYEQYF. Written as DNA, the CDR3 is TGTGCCAGCAGTCCGGGACAGGGAACCTACGAGCAGTACTTC.

The V call is TRBV6-1, the J call TRBJ2-7; D is possibly TRBD1 (6 bases). This CDR3 has 14 amino acids. V lost 3 bases and J 1 base, leaving 10 bases between the germline ends. Germline V gene sequence: CDR1 MNHNS, CDR2 SASEGT. The CDR3 DNA sequence: TGTGCCAGCAGTGAGCAGGGGATTTCCTACGAGCAGTACTTC. This codes for CASSEQGISYEQYF.

The genes are TRBV9 and TRBJ1-2; D perhaps matches TRBD1 (5 bases). This CDR3 contains 13 residues. The V and J ends lost 4 bases and 4 bases respectively, with 11 bases between them. Germline assignment: CDR1 SGDLS and CDR2 YYNGEE. The CDR3 coding sequence is TGTGCCAGCAGCTCGGGAGGGGCCTATGGCTACACCTTC. The encoded protein is CASSSGGAYGYTF.

CDR3 loop: CASSIPAQGETEAFF. CDR3 nucleotides: TGTGCCAGCAGTATTCCCGCACAGGGGGAGACTGAAGCTTTCTTT. V usage is TRBV5-4 and J usage is TRBJ1-1; TRBD1 matches 8 bases. Germline V gene sequence: CDR1 SGHNT, CDR2 YYREEE (reference sequence). V trimming: 5 bases; J trimming: 5 bases; junction bases outside the gene matches: 11. The CDR3 spans 15 residues.

This chain connects TRBV5-6 to TRBJ2-7; no clear D. The CDR3 is 13 amino acids. Trimming shortened V by 3 bases and J by 3 bases, and 10 bases separated the two germline ends. The V gene's germline CDR1 is SGHDT and CDR2 YYEEEE. CDR3 region: CASSSTIDYEQYF. The CDR3 DNA reads TGTGCCAGCAGCTCTACAATCGACTACGAGCAGTACTTC. The variable domain in full, with the rest retrieved from reference TRBV5-6 and TRBJ2-7, is DAGVTQSPTHLIKTRGQQVTLRCSPKSGHDTVSWYQQALGQGPQFIFQYYEEEERQRGNFPDRFSGHQFPNYSSELNVNALLLGDSALYLCASSSTIDYEQYFGPGTRLTVT.

The chain carries TRBV5-1 and TRBJ1-2; D gene uncertain. The CDR3 is 14 residues long. V was trimmed by 0 bases and J by 4 bases, leaving 10 bases between them. CDR1 and CDR2 from the germline V gene are SGHRS and YFSETQ. CDR3 protein: CASSLEQDRYGYTF. As DNA, the CDR3 is TGCGCCAGCAGCTTGGAGCAGGATCGCTATGGCTACACCTTC.

V is TRBV27 and J is TRBJ2-1; 11 nucleotides agree with TRBD2. The V segment lost 5 bases and the J segment 10 bases; nucleotides outside the gene matches: 7. CDR3 size: 14 residues. Per the germline V gene, CDR1 is MNHEY and CDR2 is SMNVEV (reference sequence). This CDR3 is CASSPGTSGFEQFF. Written as DNA, the CDR3 is TGTGCCAGCAGTCCTGGGACTAGCGGATTCGAGCAGTTCTTC.